These T cell receptor beta chains were read from a single sample in a study of human T cells and chemical hapten exposure. TCRdb called the RACE reads again in MiXCR, with one record for every CDR3 protein. This table has some 250,000 distinct CDR3 sequences, around 7.7% appearing once. The material was whole blood, obtained in connection with sensitization to the hapten diphenylcyclopropenone (DPC). These receptors all come from a man aged 18 to 30 with alopecia areata. Some clones in this sample may be carry-over from other donors' samples. Both conserved end residues are part of each CDR3. A D gene is named only where the DNA matches it firmly. Expanded clones get a size class; other rows say once, few or many, or leave the size out.

TRBJ2-7,-,few,TRBV5-1,TGCGCCAGCAGGAGGACTATGACTCGGGGGAGCTCCTACGAGCAGTACTTC,CASRRTMTRGSSYEQYF
TRBJ2-3,TRBD2,-,TRBV9,TGTGCCAGCAGCGTAGTGGGGACTAGTGTCGCAGATACGCAGTATTTT,CASSVVGTSVADTQYF
TRBJ2-7,TRBD1,many,TRBV4-3,TGCGCCAGCAGCCCGAACCCAGGGGACAGCTCCTACGAGCAGTACTTC,CASSPNPGDSSYEQYF
TRBJ2-1,TRBD2,-,TRBV7-9,TGTGCCAGCAGCCAACTAGCGGGGGGCCCTAGCTCCTACAATGAGCAGTTCTTC,CASSQLAGGPSSYNEQFF
TRBJ2-5,-,-,TRBV6-2/TRBV6-3,TGTGCCAGCCGCCGATGGTTACACAGGGAGACCCAGTACTTC,CASRRWLHRETQYF
TRBJ1-1,-,-,TRBV12-3/TRBV12-4,TGTGCCAGCAGTTTAGTTTGGACTCACACCCACATGAACACTGAAGCTTTCTTT,CASSLVWTHTHMNTEAFF
TRBJ2-7,-,few,TRBV2,TGTGCCAGCAAAGTTTCCCACGAGCAGTACTTC,CASKVSHEQYF
TRBJ1-2,TRBD1,few,TRBV5-5,TGTGCCAGCCACGAGATACCAGGGGGCGAGGTGTATGGCTACACCTTC,CASHEIPGGEVYGYTF
TRBJ2-2,TRBD1,many,TRBV2,TGTGCCACAACCGGGACAGGGGAAGGAGTGAACACCGGGGAGCTGTTTTTT,CATTGTGEGVNTGELFF
TRBJ2-1,-,few,TRBV6-5,TGTGCCAGCAGTTACTCGGTCACAGGGGCGGGGGATACTTACAATGAGCAGTTCTTC,CASSYSVTGAGDTYNEQFF
TRBJ1-1,-,-,TRBV12-3/TRBV12-4,TGTGCCAGCAGTTTAAGGTCCCCGAACACTGAAGCTTTCTTT,CASSLRSPNTEAFF
TRBJ2-7,-,few,TRBV11-1,TGTGCCAGCAGCTTAGGAGCCTGGAAGACGCTGCCCGAGCAGTACTTC,CASSLGAWKTLPEQYF
TRBJ2-7,TRBD2,-,TRBV20-1,TGCAGTGCGAGCCAGGGACTAGTTTACGAGCAGTACTTC,CSASQGLVYEQYF
TRBJ2-3,-,many,TRBV6-5,TGTGCCAGCAGAGAGGGGACCAGCACAGATACGCAGTATTTT,CASREGTSTDTQYF
TRBJ1-3,-,many,TRBV28,TGTGCCAGCAGGAGGGGGGCACAAACTGGAAACACCATATATTTT,CASRRGAQTGNTIYF
TRBJ2-2,TRBD2,few,TRBV4-3,TGCGCCAGCAGCCGCAAGCGGGGGGGCCACACCGGGGAGCTGTTTTTT,CASSRKRGGHTGELFF
TRBJ1-4,-,many,TRBV6-5,TGTGCCAGCAGCTCCTACACTAATGAAAAACTGTTTTTT,CASSSYTNEKLFF
TRBJ1-1,-,-,TRBV25-1,TGTGCCAGCAGTGAATTCGGGGGGTACACTGAAGCTTTCTTT,CASSEFGGYTEAFF
TRBJ2-1,-,few,TRBV4-3,TGCGCCAGCAGCCATCTGAGAGGGGATGAGCAGTTCTTC,CASSHLRGDEQFF
TRBJ1-1,-,-,TRBV12-3/TRBV12-4,TGTGCCAGCAGTGTACTAGGAGGGGTCACTGAAGCTTTCTTT,CASSVLGGVTEAFF
TRBJ2-1,-,-,TRBV6-2/TRBV6-3,TGTGCCAGCAGTACGGGGAACCATGAGCAGTTCTTC,CASSTGNHEQFF
TRBJ2-2,-,few,TRBV6-6,TGTGCCAGCATGGCAGCCAACACCGGGGAGCTGTTTTTT,CASMAANTGELFF
TRBJ2-2,-,-,TRBV10-3,TGTGCCATCAGTGTTGCCGTTATTAACACCGGGGAGCTGTTTTTT,CAISVAVINTGELFF
TRBJ2-2,-,few,TRBV5-1,TGCGCCAGCAGCTTGTTACCCATGAATGCGAACACCGGGGAGCTGTTTTTT,CASSLLPMNANTGELFF